This T cell receptor (beta chain) was sequenced for a study of PD-L1 blockade in urothelial cancer. Study overall: The patients' atezolizumab therapy, 1,200 mg intravenously every 3 weeks, started at some point between 2013 and 2014. Counts from blood samples showed a median of roughly 150,000 T cells. Prior chemotherapy in patients spanned 0 to 3 regimens.

Trimming took off 4 bases at V and 5 bases at J, with 14 bases between the two ends. The CDR3 has 14 amino acids. CDR1 and CDR2 (germline): SGHDN, FVKESK. Time point: pretreatment peripheral blood. Profiled with immunoSEQ multiplex PCR; TCRdb holds only in-frame clones, not every one. The sample shows roughly 51,000 clones, 75% to 85% of them seen only once. Material: PBMCs, obtained around atezolizumab (anti-PD-L1) treatment. This clonotype was obtained from a man in his sixties or seventies with urothelial cancer. The chain combines TRBV14 with TRBJ2-5; maybe TRBD2 (5 bases). The CDR3 loop reads CASSLWRRSETQYF. The CDR3 DNA reads as TGTGCCAGCAGCCTATGGCGGAGGAGCGAGACCCAGTACTTC.